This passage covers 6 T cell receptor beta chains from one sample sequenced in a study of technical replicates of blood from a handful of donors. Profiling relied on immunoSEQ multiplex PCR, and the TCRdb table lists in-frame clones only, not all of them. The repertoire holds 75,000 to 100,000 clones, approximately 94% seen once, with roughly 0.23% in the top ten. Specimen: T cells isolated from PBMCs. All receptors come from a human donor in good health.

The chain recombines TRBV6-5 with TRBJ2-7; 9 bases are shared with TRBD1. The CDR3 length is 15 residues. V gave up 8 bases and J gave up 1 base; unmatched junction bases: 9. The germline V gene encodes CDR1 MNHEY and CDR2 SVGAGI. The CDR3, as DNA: TGTGCCAGCGTTACGGCGGGACAGGGATCCTACGAGCAGTACTTC. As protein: CASVTAGQGSYEQYF.

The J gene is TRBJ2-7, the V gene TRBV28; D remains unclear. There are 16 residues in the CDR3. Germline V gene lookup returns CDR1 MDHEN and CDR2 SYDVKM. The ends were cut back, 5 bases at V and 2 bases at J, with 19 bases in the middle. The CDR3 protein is CASSKPDRIATYEQYF. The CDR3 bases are TGTGCCAGCAGTAAACCCGACCGGATAGCAACCTACGAGCAGTACTTC. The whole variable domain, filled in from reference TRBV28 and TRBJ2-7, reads DVKVTQSSRYLVKRTGEKVFLECVQDMDHENMFWYRQDPGLGLRLIYFSYDVKMKEKGDIPEGYSVSREKKERFSLILESASTNQTSMYLCASSKPDRIATYEQYFGPGTRLTVT.

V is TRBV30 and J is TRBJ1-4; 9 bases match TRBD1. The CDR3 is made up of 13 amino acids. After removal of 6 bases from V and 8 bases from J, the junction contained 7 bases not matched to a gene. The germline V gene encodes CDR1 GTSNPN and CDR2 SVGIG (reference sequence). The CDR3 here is CACSGTGREKLFF. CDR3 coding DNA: TGTGCCTGCTCGGGGACAGGGAGGGAAAAACTGTTTTTT. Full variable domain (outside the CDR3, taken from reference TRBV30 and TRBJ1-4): SQTIHQWPATLVQPVGSPLSLECTVEGTSNPNLYWYRQAAGRGLQLLFYSVGIGQISSEVPQNLSASRPQDRQFILSSKKLLLSDSGFYLCACSGTGREKLFFGSGTQLSVL.

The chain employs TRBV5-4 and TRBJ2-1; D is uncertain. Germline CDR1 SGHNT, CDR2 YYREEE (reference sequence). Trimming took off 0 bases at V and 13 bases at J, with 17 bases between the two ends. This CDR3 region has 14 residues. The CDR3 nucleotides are TGTGCCAGCAGCTTGGCGGCGACTTATCTCCATCAGTTCTTC. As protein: CASSLAATYLHQFF.

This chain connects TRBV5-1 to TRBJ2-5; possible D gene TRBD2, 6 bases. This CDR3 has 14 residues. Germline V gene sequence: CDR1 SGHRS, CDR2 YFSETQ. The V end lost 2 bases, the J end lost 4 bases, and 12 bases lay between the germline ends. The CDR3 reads CASSFSGWGETQYF. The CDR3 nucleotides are TGCGCCAGCAGCTTTAGCGGTTGGGGAGAGACCCAGTACTTC.

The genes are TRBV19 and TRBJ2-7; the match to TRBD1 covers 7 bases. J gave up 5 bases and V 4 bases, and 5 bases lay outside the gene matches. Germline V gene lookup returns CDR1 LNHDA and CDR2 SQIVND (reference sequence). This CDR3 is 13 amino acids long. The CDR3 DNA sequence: TGTGCCAGTAGTACCGGGACAGTCCACGAGCAGTACTTC. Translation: CASSTGTVHEQYF.